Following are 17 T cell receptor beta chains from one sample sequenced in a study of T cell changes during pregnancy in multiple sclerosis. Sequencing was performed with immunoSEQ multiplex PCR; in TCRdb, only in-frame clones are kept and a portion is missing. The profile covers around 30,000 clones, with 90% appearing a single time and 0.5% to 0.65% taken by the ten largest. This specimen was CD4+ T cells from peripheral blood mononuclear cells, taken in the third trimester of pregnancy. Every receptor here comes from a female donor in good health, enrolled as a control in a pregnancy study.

In DNA form, the CDR3 reads TGTGCCACCAGCAGAGATAGAGACAGGGGCTCAGGTGGCTACACCTTC. Translated: CATSRDRDRGSGGYTF. The genes are TRBV15 and TRBJ1-2; TRBD1 agrees at 8 bases. The CDR3 consists of 16 residues. V gave up 0 bases and J gave up 7 bases; unmatched junction bases: 10. The germline V gene has CDR1 LNHNV and CDR2 YYDKDF (reference sequence).

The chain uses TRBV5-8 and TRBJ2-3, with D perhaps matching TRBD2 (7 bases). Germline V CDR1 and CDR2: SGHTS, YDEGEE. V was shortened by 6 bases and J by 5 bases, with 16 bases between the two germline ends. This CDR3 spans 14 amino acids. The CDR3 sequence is CASKWGGGQDTQYF. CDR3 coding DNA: TGTGCCAGCAAATGGGGCGGGGGACAAGATACGCAGTATTTT.

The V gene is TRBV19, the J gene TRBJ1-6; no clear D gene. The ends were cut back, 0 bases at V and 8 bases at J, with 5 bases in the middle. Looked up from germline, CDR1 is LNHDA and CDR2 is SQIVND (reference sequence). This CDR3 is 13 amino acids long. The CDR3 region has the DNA TGTGCCAGTAGTATAGATCGGGATTCACCCCTCCACTTT. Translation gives CASSIDRDSPLHF.

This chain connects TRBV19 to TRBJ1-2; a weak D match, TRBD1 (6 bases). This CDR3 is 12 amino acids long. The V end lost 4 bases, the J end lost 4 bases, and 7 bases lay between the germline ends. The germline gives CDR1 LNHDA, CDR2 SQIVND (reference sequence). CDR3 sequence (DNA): TGTGCCAGTAGTAGGGACACCTATGGCTACACCTTC. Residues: CASSRDTYGYTF.

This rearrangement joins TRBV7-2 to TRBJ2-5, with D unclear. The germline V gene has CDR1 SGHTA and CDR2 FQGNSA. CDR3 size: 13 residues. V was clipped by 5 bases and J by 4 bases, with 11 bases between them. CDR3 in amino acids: CASSTLRVETQYF. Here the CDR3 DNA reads TGTGCCAGCAGCACCCTTCGGGTAGAGACCCAGTACTTC.

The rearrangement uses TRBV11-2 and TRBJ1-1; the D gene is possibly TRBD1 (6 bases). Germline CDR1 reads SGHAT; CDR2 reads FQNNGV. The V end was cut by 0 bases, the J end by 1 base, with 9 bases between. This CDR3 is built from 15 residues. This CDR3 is CASSLEVRGNTEAFF. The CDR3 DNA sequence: TGTGCCAGCAGCTTAGAGGTCAGGGGGAACACTGAAGCTTTCTTT.

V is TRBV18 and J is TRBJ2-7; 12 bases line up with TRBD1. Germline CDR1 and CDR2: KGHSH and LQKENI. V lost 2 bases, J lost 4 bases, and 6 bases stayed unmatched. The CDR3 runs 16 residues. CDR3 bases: TGTGCCAGCTCACCAGGCGGGACAGGGGGCGGATACGAGCAGTACTTC. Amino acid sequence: CASSPGGTGGGYEQYF.

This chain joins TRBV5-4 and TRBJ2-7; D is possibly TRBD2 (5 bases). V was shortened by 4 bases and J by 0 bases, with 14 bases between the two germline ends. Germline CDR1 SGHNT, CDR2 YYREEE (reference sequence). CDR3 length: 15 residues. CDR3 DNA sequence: TGTGCCAGCAGCCAAGAAACGGACTCCTCCTACGAGCAGTACTTC. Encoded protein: CASSQETDSSYEQYF.

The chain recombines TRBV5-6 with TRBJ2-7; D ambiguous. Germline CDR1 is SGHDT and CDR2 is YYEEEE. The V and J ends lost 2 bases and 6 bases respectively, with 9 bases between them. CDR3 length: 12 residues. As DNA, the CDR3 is TGTGCCAGCAGCTTTATTTCGGTCGAGCAGTACTTC. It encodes CASSFISVEQYF.

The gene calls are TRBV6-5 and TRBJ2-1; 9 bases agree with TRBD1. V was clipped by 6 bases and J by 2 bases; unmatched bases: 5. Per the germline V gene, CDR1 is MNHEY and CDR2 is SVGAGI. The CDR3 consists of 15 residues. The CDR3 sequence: CASREGTGTYNEQFF. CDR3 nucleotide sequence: TGTGCCAGCAGGGAGGGGACAGGGACCTACAATGAGCAGTTCTTC.

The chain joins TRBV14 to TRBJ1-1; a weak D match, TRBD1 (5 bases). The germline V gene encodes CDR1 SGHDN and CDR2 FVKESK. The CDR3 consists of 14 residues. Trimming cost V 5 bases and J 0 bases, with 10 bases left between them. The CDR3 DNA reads TGTGCCAGCAGCAGACAGACCATGAACACTGAAGCTTTCTTT. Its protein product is CASSRQTMNTEAFF.

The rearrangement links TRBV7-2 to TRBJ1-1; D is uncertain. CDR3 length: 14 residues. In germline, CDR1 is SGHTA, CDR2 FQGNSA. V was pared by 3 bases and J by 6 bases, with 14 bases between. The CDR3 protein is CASSLGLTHAEAFF. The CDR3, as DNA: TGTGCCAGCAGCTTGGGCCTAACTCACGCTGAAGCTTTCTTT.

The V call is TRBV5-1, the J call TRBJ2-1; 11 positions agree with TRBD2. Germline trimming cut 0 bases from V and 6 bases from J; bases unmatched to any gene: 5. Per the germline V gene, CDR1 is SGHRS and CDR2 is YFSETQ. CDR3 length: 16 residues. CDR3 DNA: TGCGCCAGCAGCTTGGCCTTAACTAGCGGGAGCAATGAGCAGTTCTTC. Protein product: CASSLALTSGSNEQFF.

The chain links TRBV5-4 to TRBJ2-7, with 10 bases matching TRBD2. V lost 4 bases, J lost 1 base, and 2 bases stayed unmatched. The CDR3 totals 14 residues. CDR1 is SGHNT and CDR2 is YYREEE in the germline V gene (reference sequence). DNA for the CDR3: TGTGCCAGCAGCCCTAGCGGGGGTTCCTACGAGCAGTACTTC. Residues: CASSPSGGSYEQYF.

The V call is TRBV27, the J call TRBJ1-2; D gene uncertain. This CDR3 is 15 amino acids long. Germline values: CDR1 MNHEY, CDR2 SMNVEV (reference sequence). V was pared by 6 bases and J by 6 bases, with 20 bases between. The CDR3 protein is CASSLTSLQRNGYTF. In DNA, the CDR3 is TGTGCCAGCAGCCTCACCTCCCTACAGAGAAATGGCTACACCTTC.

The chain's CDR3 is CASSQVGATGELFF. The CDR3 DNA reads as TGCGCCAGCAGCCAAGTCGGAGCCACCGGGGAGCTGTTTTTT. This sequence joins TRBV4-1 and TRBJ2-2; D uncertain. V was cut by 1 base and J by 4 bases, with 7 bases left in between. Germline CDR1 is MGHRA and CDR2 is YSYEKL. The CDR3 loop spans 14 amino acids.

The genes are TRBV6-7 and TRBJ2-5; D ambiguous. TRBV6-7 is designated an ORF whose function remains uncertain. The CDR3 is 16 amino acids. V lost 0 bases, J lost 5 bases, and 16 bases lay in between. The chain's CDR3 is CASSYSPESVEETQYF. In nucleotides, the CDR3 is TGTGCCAGCAGTTACTCCCCGGAGTCGGTTGAGGAGACCCAGTACTTC.